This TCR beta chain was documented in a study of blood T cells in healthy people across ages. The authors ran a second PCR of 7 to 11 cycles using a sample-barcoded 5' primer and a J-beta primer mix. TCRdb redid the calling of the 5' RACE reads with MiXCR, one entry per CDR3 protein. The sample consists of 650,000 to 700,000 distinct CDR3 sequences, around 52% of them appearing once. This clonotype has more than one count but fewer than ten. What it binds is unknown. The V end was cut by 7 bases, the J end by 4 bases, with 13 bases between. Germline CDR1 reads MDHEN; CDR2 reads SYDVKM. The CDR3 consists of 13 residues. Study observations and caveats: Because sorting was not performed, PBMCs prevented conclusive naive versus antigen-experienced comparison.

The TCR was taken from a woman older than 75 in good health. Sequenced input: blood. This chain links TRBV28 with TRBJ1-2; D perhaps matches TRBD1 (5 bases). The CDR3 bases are TGTGCCAGCACGCGGGGGAAGCCCTATGGCTACACCTTC. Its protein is CASTRGKPYGYTF.